The sequence of this T cell receptor (beta chain) was determined in a study of T cell responses to AZD1222 COVID-19 vaccine (TCRdb year 2021). General notes on the study: AZD1222 recipients with second doses at about 4 weeks or about 12 weeks were pooled, because spike-specific TCR depth and breadth did not differ between schedules. TCR sequencing was performed for roughly 250 trial participants, of whom roughly 200 were given two doses of AZD1222 and around 26 were given two doses of MenACWY control vaccine. Enrollment into the trials was organized by age into subgroups of 18-55, 56-69 and 70-plus years, and those subgroups contained approximately 160, 26 and 62 TCR-sequenced participants, respectively.

The CDR3 regions of human TCRbeta chains were analyzed by immunosequencing. As for the original processing: TCRs in the repertoires were matched against a reference library of SARS-CoV-2-specific TCRs that had been generated with the MIRA antigen-specificity platform. Breadth was defined as the fraction of unique TCRs that were SARS-CoV-2-associated. Depth was defined as the fraction of total T cells that were SARS-CoV-2-associated. Each spike-specific TCR was assigned to its reactive spike region and to a CD4 or CD8 class using the MIRA data. Log10-transformed breadth and depth values were compared by one-way ANOVA with Sidak's multiple comparisons tests. TCRdb stores this immuneACCESS table with in-frame sequences only. Part of the clones is absent; in the studies checked, under half of the shortfall reflects unresolved V genes, and no reason is known for the rest. V and J calls plus clone size are reproduced from that table; the DNA served to infer D and trimming. This sample lists 160,000 or so clones; less than 95% were detected once. The ten largest clones add up to roughly 1.9% of the sample.

As to this clone: The clone's antigen remains unknown. Per-base qualities were not stored, and no clone one base away is much larger.

The paper's findings and limits, for the study overall: Reportedly, close to half of the unique spike-specific TCRs recognized epitopes lying outside the regions that are mutated in the B.1.351 and B.1.1.7 variants. The 56-69-year group was small, and its depth increase did not reach significance, likely because of low power. After two AZD1222 doses, both the breadth and the depth of spike-specific TCRs were significantly higher than at day 0 and than in MenACWY recipients. Most participants were white British and females outnumbered males, and the authors suggested that clonal diversity may have been underestimated. Because no day 14 peak-response samples were available, the repertoires could be characterized only after the peak T cell response. Only five or six AZD1222 recipients were SARS-CoV-2 seropositive at baseline, limiting conclusions about previously exposed vaccinees. The whole spike protein was spanned by vaccine-associated CD4 TCRs, and dominant responses were seen in regions 160-218 and 743-854.

This specimen's time point label, interpreted: baseline before first vaccination. Samples from vaccinated people were obtained from the UK trials COV001 and COV002, which included a single-blind randomized controlled phase 2/3 trial of AZD1222 (ChAdOx1 nCoV-19) in healthy adults. For TCRbeta chain sequencing, PBMC samples were collected from trial participants at day 0 and at day 28 after the second dose. Germline trimming amounts to 3 bases on V and 5 bases on J, with 10 as the count of junction bases outside the gene matches. CDR1 and CDR2 are drawn from the germline V gene (reference sequence): SGHNT, YYREEE. The CDR3 sequence holds 16 residues, the cysteine and phenylalanine included. Just CDR3 DNA is preserved here, 48 bases in frame from base 1.

The clonotype comes from an adult in good health. The rearranged chain carries TRBV5-4 and TRBJ2-5; TRBD2 fits 10 bases in the junction. Sequenced material: peripheral blood, taken on day 0 of AZD1222 vaccination. For the CDR3, the sequence is CASSSLAGETTETQYF. The nucleotide sequence is TGTGCCAGCAGCTCGCTAGCGGGAGAAACGACGGAGACCCAGTACTTC.